A single sample is the source of the 18 T cell receptor beta chains below, sequenced in a study of identical twins. In TCRdb, the 5' RACE reads were re-called with MiXCR into one record per CDR3 protein. The sample lists about 240,000 distinct CDR3 sequences, roughly a tenth occurring once. Sample: memory T cells sorted from blood. Every receptor here comes from a man between 45 and 60 years old in good health.

This clonotype showed up many times. This chain joins TRBV28 and TRBJ2-3; 14 bases match TRBD2. From germline, CDR1 is MDHEN and CDR2 SYDVKM. The CDR3 length is 15 residues. The V and J ends lost 8 bases and 6 bases, in that order; junction bases with no gene match: 7. Written as DNA, the CDR3 is TGTGCCAGCGAGCGGACTAGCGGGAGGAGGGATACGCAGTATTTT. Translation: CASERTSGRRDTQYF. Filled out from reference TRBV28 and TRBJ2-3, the complete variable domain reads DVKVTQSSRYLVKRTGEKVFLECVQDMDHENMFWYRQDPGLGLRLIYFSYDVKMKEKGDIPEGYSVSREKKERFSLILESASTNQTSMYLCASERTSGRRDTQYFGPGTRLTVL.

This clonotype was recorded a few times. The chain uses TRBV20-1 and TRBJ2-1; TRBD1 matches at 8 bases. V shed 5 bases, J shed 10 bases, and the junction held 16 bases outside the gene matches. CDR3 size: 15 residues. Per the germline V gene, CDR1 is DFQATT and CDR2 is SNEGSKA (reference sequence). CDR3 nucleotide sequence: TGCAGTGCTCCCCCCTCACAGGGGGTAGCTTGGGAGCAGTTCTTC. The encoded protein is CSAPPSQGVAWEQFF.

In its sample, this clonotype was seen many times. The J gene is TRBJ2-3, the V gene TRBV7-9; D unclear. This CDR3 has 15 residues. The germline V gene encodes CDR1 SEHNR and CDR2 FQNEAQ (reference sequence). Deletions cut 0 bases from V and 0 bases from J, with 7 bases between. CDR3 protein: CASSLALRSTDTQYF. Here the CDR3 DNA reads TGTGCCAGCAGCTTAGCGCTGCGTAGCACAGATACGCAGTATTTT. The full variable domain, its missing parts supplied by reference TRBV7-9 and TRBJ2-3, is DTGVSQNPRHKITKRGQNVTFRCDPISEHNRLYWYRQTLGQGPEFLTYFQNEAQLEKSRLLSDRFSAERPKGSFSTLEIQRTEQGDSAMYLCASSLALRSTDTQYFGPGTRLTVL.

The sample holds many counts of this clonotype. The rearrangement uses TRBV6-1 and TRBJ1-5; 8 nucleotides line up with TRBD1. The V and J ends lost 5 bases and 6 bases, in that order; junction bases with no gene match: 3. CDR3 length: 13 residues. The V gene's germline CDR1 is MNHNS and CDR2 SASEGT. The CDR3 nucleotides are TGTGCCAGCAGTCAGGGGGCGGGTCAGCCCCAGCATTTT. Protein product: CASSQGAGQPQHF.

This clonotype was detected many times. CDR3 in DNA: TGCAGTGCTAACACTCGGCTAGCGGGGGGGCTGGGAACCGGGGAGCTGTTTTTT. This sequence encodes CSANTRLAGGLGTGELFF. The chain is built from TRBV20-1 and TRBJ2-2; 12 bases line up with TRBD2. The germline gives CDR1 DFQATT, CDR2 SNEGSKA (reference sequence). This CDR3 has 18 residues. Unmatched junction bases numbered 14, after V lost 4 bases and J lost 5 bases.

The chain recombines TRBV7-9 with TRBJ2-1; 7 positions agree with TRBD2. The CDR3 totals 16 residues. Germline lookup yields CDR1 SEHNR and CDR2 FQNEAQ (reference sequence). V was clipped by 2 bases and J by 1 base; unmatched bases: 5. DNA for the CDR3: TGTGCCAGCAGCTTACAGTCCGGGGGGTCCTACAATGAGCAGTTCTTC. Protein sequence: CASSLQSGGSYNEQFF.

The chain uses TRBV3-1 and TRBJ1-2; possible D gene TRBD1, 5 bases. V lost 0 bases and J lost 8, with 13 bases in between. The V gene's germline CDR1 is LGHDT and CDR2 YNNKEL (reference sequence). The CDR3 totals 14 residues. This CDR3 reads CASSQDTGVGGYTF. The CDR3 DNA follows: TGTGCCAGCAGCCAAGATACAGGAGTGGGCGGCTACACCTTC.

This clonotype has ten or more counts. The genes are TRBV9 and TRBJ2-1; D might be TRBD1 or TRBD2, each matching 5 bases. Trimming stripped 2 bases from V and 5 bases from J, with 14 bases between. CDR3 length equals 15 residues. The germline V gene encodes CDR1 SGDLS and CDR2 YYNGEE. The chain's CDR3 is CASSVRDRYNNEQFF. As DNA, the CDR3 is TGTGCCAGCAGCGTCCGGGACCGCTACAACAATGAGCAGTTCTTC. Full variable domain (remainder filled in from reference TRBV9 and TRBJ2-1): DSGVTQTPKHLITATGQRVTLRCSPRSGDLSVYWYQQSLDQGLQFLIQYYNGEERAKGNILERFSAQQFPDLHSELNLSSLELGDSALYFCASSVRDRYNNEQFFGPGTRLTVL.

There are many counts of this clonotype. This sequence joins TRBV28 and TRBJ1-2, with D possibly being TRBD1 (5 bases). Trimming left V 9 bases short and J 3 bases short, with 8 bases between. CDR1 and CDR2 from the germline V gene are MDHEN and SYDVKM. The CDR3 covers 11 residues. The CDR3 region is CASQGDYGYTF. CDR3 nucleotide sequence: TGTGCCAGTCAGGGCGACTATGGCTACACCTTC.

The genes are TRBV19 and TRBJ1-1; 7 bases are a match to TRBD1. The CDR3 loop spans 19 amino acids. V was pared by 6 bases and J by 10 bases, with 29 bases of the junction left unmatched. Germline V lookup: CDR1 LNHDA, CDR2 SQIVND (reference sequence). The CDR3 sequence: CASSSLQRQIRQGQAAAFF. The DNA of the CDR3 is TGTGCCAGTAGCAGCCTCCAACGTCAAATACGACAGGGTCAAGCAGCAGCTTTCTTT.

The CDR3 DNA reads TGTGCCAGCAGCTTAGAAGGACTAGCTAACAATGAGCAGTTCTTC. Its translation: CASSLEGLANNEQFF. This chain joins TRBV7-9 and TRBJ2-1; 8 positions match TRBD2. This CDR3 region has 15 residues. With V trimmed by 1 base and J by 5 bases, 4 bases remained unmatched. Looked up from germline, CDR1 is SEHNR and CDR2 is FQNEAQ (reference sequence).

With respect to this clonotype: A much larger clonotype is one base distant, so this may be a read error. The rearrangement joins TRBV20-1 to TRBJ1-2, with D possibly being TRBD1 (6 bases). This CDR3 has 15 amino acids. From germline, CDR1 is DFQATT and CDR2 SNEGSKA (reference sequence). Here the CDR3 DNA reads TGCAGTGATAGAGATGATTATGGGGGCGTCTATGGCTACACCTTC. Residues: CSDRDDYGGVYGYTF.

The table lists this clonotype with many counts. This rearrangement joins TRBV7-8 to TRBJ2-7, with D possibly TRBD1 on 5 matching bases. V gave up 5 bases and J gave up 0 bases, with 20 bases separating them. Germline V gene data show CDR1 as SGHVS and CDR2 as FQNEAQ. The CDR3 runs to 17 residues. The CDR3 loop reads CASSKRVLGPSSYEQYF. Written as DNA, the CDR3 is TGTGCCAGCAGCAAAAGGGTCCTGGGGCCAAGCTCCTACGAGCAGTACTTC.

This clonotype was picked up many times. The chain employs TRBV24-1 and TRBJ2-2; D gene unclear. CDR1 KGHDR and CDR2 SFDVKD come from the germline V gene. Trimming took 2 bases from V and 5 from J, leaving 5 bases between them. The CDR3 length is 13 residues. The CDR3 DNA follows: TGTGCCACCAGTGATTCGGTAACCGGGGAGCTGTTTTTT. Its translation: CATSDSVTGELFF.

This clonotype was counted at least ten times. This rearrangement joins TRBV12-3 or TRBV12-4 to TRBJ1-5; D is unresolved. Trimming removed 5 bases at V and 4 bases at J, with 15 bases between. This CDR3 contains 15 residues. The CDR3 sequence: CASSPGPAQNQPQHF. Written as DNA, the CDR3 is TGTGCCAGCAGTCCTGGCCCTGCCCAAAATCAGCCCCAGCATTTT.

The chain employs TRBV7-3 and TRBJ1-3; possible D gene TRBD1, 6 bases. Germline assignment: CDR1 SGHTA and CDR2 FQGTGA. CDR3 size: 13 residues. The V and J ends lost 0 bases and 8 bases respectively, with 8 bases between them. The CDR3: CASSLTYRDTIYF. The CDR3 bases are TGTGCCAGCAGCTTAACGTACAGGGACACCATATATTTT.

V usage is TRBV10-3 and J usage is TRBJ1-1; D may be TRBD1 (6 bases). CDR3 size: 16 residues. Trimming left V 3 bases short and J 3 bases short, with 17 bases between. Looked up from germline, CDR1 is ENHRY and CDR2 is SYGVKD. CDR3: CAISDPGGARDTEAFF. DNA for the CDR3: TGTGCCATCAGTGACCCCGGGGGCGCTAGGGACACTGAAGCTTTCTTT.

As for this clonotype: A much larger clone is a single base away; this may be a read error. This chain links TRBV5-1 with TRBJ2-1, with D perhaps assigned TRBD1 or TRBD2 (5 bases each). Germline values: CDR1 SGHRS, CDR2 YFSETQ. With 4 bases removed from V and 7 bases from J, the gap between germline ends came to 18 bases. The CDR3 runs to 15 residues. Here the CDR3 reads CASSQTNGTGNEQFF. The CDR3 DNA sequence: TGCGCCAGCAGCCAGACTAACGGGACGGGGAATGAGCAGTTCTTC.